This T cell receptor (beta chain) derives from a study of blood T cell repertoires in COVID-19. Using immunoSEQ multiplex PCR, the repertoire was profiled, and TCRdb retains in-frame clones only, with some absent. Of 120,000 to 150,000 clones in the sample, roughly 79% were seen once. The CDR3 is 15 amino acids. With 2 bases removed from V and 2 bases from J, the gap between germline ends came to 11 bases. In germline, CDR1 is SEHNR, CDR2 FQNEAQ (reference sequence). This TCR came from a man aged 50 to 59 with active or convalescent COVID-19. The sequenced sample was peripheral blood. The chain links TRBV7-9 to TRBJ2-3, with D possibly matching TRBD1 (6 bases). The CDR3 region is CASSLQGIPTDTQYF. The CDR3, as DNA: TGTGCCAGCAGCTTACAGGGGATACCCACAGATACGCAGTATTTT.